The entry below gives a single T cell receptor beta chain sequence along with its context. Its target is not known. Per the authors' pipeline: For the immunoSEQ data, sequences were junction-only without quality scores, so filtering differed. Here immunoSEQ multiplex PCR was the method, and the copy in TCRdb shows in-frame clones only, minus some. That table is the source of V, J and clone size, and D and trimming were worked out from the DNA. The sample contains about 490,000 clones, about 79% of which appear only once. This sample is drawn from a study of shared clonotypes between healthy human individuals. The CDR3 runs 17 residues. V was pared by 4 bases and J by 4 bases, with 21 bases between. Germline V gene data show CDR1 as SGHRS and CDR2 as YFSETQ. General study findings and limits: Expectations were that clonotype sharing among donors would be affected by sequencing depth.

The chain recombines TRBV5-1 with TRBJ2-1; D call uncertain. Sequences were obtained from PBMCs. The source of this sequence is a woman between 40 and 50 years old in good health. Some clones in this sample may be carry-over from other donors' samples. The CDR3 nucleotides read TGCGCCAGCAGCCCCAATCTAAACCCGCGGTCTTACAATGAGCAGTTCTTC. Its translation: CASSPNLNPRSYNEQFF.